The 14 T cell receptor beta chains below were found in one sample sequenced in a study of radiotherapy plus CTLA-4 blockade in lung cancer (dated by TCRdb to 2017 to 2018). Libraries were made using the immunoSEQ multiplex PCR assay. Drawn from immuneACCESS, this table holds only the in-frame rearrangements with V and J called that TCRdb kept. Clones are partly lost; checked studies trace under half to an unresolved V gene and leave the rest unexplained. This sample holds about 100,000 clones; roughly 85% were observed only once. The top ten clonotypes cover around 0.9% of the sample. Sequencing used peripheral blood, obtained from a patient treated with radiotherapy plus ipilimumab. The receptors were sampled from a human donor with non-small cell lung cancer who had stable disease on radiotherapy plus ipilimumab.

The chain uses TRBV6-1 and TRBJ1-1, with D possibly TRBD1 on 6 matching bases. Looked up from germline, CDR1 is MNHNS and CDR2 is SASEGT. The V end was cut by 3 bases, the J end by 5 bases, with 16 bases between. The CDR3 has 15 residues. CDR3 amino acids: CASSDPQGGKTEAFF. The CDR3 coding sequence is TGTGCCAGCAGTGATCCACAGGGAGGGAAAACTGAAGCTTTCTTT.

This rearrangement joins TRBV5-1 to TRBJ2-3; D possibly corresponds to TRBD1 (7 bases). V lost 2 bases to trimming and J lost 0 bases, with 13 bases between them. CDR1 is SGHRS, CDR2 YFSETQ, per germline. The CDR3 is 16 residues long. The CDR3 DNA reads TGCGCCAGCAGCTTACCCAGGGGGACTAGCACAGATACGCAGTATTTT. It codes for CASSLPRGTSTDTQYF.

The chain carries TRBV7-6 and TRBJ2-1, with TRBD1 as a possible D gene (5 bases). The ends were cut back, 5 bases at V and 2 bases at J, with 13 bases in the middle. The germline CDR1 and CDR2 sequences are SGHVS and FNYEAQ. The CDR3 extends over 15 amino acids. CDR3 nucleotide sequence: TGTGCCAGCAGCCGAGCACAGGTTACCTACAATGAGCAGTTCTTC. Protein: CASSRAQVTYNEQFF.

The CDR3 DNA follows: TGCGCCAGCAGACCAGGAGGGAGCGCCTACAATGAGCAGTTCTTC. Protein product: CASRPGGSAYNEQFF. V and J are TRBV5-1 and TRBJ2-1; perhaps TRBD2 as D (6 bases). Germline lookup yields CDR1 SGHRS and CDR2 YFSETQ. The V and J ends lost 5 bases and 2 bases respectively, with 14 bases between them. CDR3 length equals 15 residues.

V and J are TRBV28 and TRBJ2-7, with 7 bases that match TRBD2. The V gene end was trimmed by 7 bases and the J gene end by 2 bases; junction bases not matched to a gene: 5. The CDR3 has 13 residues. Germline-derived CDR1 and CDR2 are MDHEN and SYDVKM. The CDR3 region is CASTRGGAYEQYF. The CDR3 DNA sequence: TGTGCCAGCACCCGGGGAGGGGCCTACGAGCAGTACTTC.

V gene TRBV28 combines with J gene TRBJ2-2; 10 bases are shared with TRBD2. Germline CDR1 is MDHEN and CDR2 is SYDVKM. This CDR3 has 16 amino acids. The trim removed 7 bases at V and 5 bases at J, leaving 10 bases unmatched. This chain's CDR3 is CASISGGYSTTGELFF. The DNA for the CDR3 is TGTGCCAGCATTAGCGGGGGGTACTCGACTACCGGGGAGCTGTTTTTT.

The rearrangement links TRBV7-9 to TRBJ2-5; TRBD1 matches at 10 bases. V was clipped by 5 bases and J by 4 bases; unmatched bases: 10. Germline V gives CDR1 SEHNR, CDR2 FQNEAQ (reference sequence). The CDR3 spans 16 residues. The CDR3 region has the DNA TGTGCCAGCAGCCCCCAGGGGGGACAGGGGAGAGAGACCCAGTACTTC. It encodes CASSPQGGQGRETQYF.

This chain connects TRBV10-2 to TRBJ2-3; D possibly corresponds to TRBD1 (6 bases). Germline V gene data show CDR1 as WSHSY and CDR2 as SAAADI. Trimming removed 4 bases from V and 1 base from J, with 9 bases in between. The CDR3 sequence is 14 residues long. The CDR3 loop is CASSAGAGTDTQYF. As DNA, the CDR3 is TGCGCCAGCAGTGCAGGGGCTGGCACAGATACGCAGTATTTT.

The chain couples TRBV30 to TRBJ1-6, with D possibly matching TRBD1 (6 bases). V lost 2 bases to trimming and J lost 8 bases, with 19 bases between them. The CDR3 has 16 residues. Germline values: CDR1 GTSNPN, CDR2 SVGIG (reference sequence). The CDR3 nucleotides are TGTGCCTGGAGTCAAGGGGGGTTCAACACATATTCACCCCTCCACTTT. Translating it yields CAWSQGGFNTYSPLHF.

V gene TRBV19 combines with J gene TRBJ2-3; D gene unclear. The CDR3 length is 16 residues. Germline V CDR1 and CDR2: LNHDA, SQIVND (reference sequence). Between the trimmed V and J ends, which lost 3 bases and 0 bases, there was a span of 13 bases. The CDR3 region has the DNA TGTGCCAGTAGTATCGGCTCCTCGTTTAGCACAGATACGCAGTATTTT. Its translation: CASSIGSSFSTDTQYF.

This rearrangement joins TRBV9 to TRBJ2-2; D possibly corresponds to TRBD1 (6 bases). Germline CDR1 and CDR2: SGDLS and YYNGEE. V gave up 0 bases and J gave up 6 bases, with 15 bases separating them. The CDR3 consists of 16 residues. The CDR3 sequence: CASSVVGSGVAGELFF. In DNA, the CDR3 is TGTGCCAGCAGCGTAGTTGGGTCAGGGGTTGCCGGGGAGCTGTTTTTT.

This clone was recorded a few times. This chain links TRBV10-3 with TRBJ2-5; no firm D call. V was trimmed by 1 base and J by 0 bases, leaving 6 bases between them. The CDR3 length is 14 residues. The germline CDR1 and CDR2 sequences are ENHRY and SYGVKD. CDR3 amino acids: CAISELGDQETQYF. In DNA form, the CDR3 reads TGTGCCATCAGTGAGTTAGGAGACCAAGAGACCCAGTACTTC.

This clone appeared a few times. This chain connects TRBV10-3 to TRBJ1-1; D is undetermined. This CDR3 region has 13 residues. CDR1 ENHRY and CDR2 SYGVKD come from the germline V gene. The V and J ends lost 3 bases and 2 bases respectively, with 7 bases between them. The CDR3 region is CAISDQSNTEAFF. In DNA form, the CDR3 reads TGTGCCATCAGTGATCAGAGCAACACTGAAGCTTTCTTT.

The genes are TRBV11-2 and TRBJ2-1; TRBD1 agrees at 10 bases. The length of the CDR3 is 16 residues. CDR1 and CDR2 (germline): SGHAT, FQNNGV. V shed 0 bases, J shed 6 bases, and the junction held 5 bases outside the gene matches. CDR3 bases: TGTGCCAGCAGCTTAGATGGGACAGGGGTGGGCAATGAGCAGTTCTTC. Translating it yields CASSLDGTGVGNEQFF.